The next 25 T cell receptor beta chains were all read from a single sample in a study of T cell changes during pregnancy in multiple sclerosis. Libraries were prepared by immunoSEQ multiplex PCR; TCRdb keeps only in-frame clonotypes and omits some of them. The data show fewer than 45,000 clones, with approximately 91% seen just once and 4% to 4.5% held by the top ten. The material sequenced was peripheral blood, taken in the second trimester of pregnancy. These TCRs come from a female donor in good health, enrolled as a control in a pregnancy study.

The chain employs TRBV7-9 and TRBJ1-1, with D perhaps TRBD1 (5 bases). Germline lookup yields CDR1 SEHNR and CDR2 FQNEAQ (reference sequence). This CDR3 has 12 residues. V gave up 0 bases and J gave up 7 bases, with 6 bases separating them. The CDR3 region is CASSLATVEAFF. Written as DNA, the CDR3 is TGTGCCAGCAGCTTAGCGACAGTTGAAGCTTTCTTT. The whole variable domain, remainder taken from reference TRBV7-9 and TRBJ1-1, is DTGVSQNPRHKITKRGQNVTFRCDPISEHNRLYWYRQTLGQGPEFLTYFQNEAQLEKSRLLSDRFSAERPKGSFSTLEIQRTEQGDSAMYLCASSLATVEAFFGQGTRLTVV.

The CDR3 DNA reads as TGTGCCAGTAGGGCTTCCGTCCAGGGGTTGCGAGAGACCCAGTACTTC. Residues: CASRASVQGLRETQYF. This rearrangement joins TRBV19 to TRBJ2-5; tentative D call: TRBD1 (6 bases). V lost 6 bases and J lost 4, with 21 bases in between. CDR1 and CDR2 (germline): LNHDA, SQIVND (reference sequence). This CDR3 is built from 16 residues.

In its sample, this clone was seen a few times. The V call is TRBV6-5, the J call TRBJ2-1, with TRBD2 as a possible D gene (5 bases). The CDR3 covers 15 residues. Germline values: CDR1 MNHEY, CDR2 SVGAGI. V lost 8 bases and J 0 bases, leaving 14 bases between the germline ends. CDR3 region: CASREDLYSYNEQFF. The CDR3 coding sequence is TGTGCCAGCCGCGAGGACTTATACTCCTACAATGAGCAGTTCTTC.

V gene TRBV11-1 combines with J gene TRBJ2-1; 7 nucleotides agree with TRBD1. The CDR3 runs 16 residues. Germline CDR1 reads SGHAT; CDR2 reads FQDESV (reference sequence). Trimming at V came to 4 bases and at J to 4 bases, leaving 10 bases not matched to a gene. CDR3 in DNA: TGTGCCAGCAGCTCAACGGGACAGACCACTTACAATGAGCAGTTCTTC. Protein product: CASSSTGQTTYNEQFF.

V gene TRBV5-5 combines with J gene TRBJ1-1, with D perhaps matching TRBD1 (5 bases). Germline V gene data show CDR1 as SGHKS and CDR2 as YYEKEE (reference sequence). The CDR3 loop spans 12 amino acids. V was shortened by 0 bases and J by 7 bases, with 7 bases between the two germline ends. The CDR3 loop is CASSLGQNEAFF. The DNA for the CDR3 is TGTGCCAGCAGCTTGGGACAGAATGAAGCTTTCTTT.

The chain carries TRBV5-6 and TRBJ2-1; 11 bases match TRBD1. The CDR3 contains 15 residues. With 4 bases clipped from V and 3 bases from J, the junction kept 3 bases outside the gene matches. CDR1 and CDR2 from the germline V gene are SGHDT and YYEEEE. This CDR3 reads CASSGDRGGYNEQFF. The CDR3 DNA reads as TGTGCCAGCAGCGGGGACAGGGGGGGCTACAATGAGCAGTTCTTC.

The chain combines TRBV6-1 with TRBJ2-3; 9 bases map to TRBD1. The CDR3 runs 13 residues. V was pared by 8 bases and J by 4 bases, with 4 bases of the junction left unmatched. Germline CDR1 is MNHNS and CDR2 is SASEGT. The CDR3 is CASARDRADTQYF. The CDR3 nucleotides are TGTGCCAGCGCGCGGGACAGGGCAGATACGCAGTATTTT.

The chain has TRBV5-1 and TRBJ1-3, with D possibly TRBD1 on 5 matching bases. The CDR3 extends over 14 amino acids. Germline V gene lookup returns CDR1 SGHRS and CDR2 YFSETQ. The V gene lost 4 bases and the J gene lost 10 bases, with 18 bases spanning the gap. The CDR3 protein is CASSPRAGGGTIYF. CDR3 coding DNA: TGCGCCAGCAGCCCTCGGGCAGGTGGGGGGACCATATATTTT.

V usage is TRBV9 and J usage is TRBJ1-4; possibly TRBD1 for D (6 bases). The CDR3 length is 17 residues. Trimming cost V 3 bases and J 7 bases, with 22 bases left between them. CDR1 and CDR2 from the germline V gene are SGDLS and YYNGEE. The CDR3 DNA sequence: TGTGCCAGCAGCGCTTTCGTCGGGGGGGCGCAAAGTGAAAAACTGTTTTTT. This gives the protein CASSAFVGGAQSEKLFF.

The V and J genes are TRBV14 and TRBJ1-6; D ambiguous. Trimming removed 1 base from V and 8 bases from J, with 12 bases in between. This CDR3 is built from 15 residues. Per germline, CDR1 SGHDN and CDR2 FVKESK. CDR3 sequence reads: CASSQAGWFDSPLHF. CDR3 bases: TGTGCCAGCAGCCAAGCAGGCTGGTTCGATTCACCCCTCCACTTT. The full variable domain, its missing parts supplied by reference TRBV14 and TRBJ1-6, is EAGVTQFPSHSVIEKGQTVTLRCDPISGHDNLYWYRRVMGKEIKFLLHFVKESKQDESGMPNNRFLAERTGGTYSTLKVQPAELEDSGVYFCASSQAGWFDSPLHFGNGTRLTVT.

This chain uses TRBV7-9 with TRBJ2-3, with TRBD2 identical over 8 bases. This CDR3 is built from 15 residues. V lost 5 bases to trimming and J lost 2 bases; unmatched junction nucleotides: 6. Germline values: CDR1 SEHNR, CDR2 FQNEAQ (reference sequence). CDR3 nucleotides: TGTGCCAGCAGCCCATCAGCGGGGGCCACAGATACGCAGTATTTT. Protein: CASSPSAGATDTQYF.

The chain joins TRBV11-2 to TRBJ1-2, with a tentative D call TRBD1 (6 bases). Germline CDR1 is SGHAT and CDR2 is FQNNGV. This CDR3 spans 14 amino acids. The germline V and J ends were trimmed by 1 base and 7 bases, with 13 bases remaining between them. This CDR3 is CASSLVQGVGGYTF. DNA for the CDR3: TGTGCCAGCAGCTTAGTACAGGGTGTCGGTGGCTACACCTTC.

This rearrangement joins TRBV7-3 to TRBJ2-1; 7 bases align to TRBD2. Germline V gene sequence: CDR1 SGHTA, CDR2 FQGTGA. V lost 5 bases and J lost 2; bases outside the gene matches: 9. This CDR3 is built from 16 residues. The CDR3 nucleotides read TGTGCCAGCAGCCCGACCCTAGCGGTTACCTACAATGAGCAGTTCTTC. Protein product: CASSPTLAVTYNEQFF. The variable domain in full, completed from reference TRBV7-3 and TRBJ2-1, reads GAGVSQTPSNKVTEKGKYVELRCDPISGHTALYWYRQSLGQGPEFLIYFQGTGAADDSGLPNDRFFAVRPEGSVSTLKIQRTERGDSAVYLCASSPTLAVTYNEQFFGPGTRLTVL.

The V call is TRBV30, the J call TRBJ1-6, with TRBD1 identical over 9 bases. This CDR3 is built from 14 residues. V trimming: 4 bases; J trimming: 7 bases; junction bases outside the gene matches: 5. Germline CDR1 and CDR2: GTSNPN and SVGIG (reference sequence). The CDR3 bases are TGTGCCTGGACCGGGACAGGGTACAATTCACCCCTCCACTTT. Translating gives CAWTGTGYNSPLHF.

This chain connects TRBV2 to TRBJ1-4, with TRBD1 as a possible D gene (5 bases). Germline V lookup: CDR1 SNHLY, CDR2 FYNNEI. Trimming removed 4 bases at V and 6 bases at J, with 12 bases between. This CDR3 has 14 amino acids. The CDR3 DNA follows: TGTGCCAGCAGTGTGGGACTAGGAGATGAAAAACTGTTTTTT. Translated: CASSVGLGDEKLFF.

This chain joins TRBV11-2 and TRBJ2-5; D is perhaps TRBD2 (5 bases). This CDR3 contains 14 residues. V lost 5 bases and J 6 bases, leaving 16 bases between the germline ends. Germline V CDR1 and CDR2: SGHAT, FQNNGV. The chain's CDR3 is CASSALRGKQTQYF. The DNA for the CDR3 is TGTGCCAGCAGCGCCCTGAGAGGGAAGCAGACCCAGTACTTC.

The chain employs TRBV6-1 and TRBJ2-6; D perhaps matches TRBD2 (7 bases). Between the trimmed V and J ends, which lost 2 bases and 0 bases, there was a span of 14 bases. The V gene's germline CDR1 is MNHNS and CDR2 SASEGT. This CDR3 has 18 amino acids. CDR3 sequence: CASSESAGALSGANVLTF. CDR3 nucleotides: TGTGCCAGCAGTGAATCTGCGGGGGCTCTCTCTGGGGCCAACGTCCTGACTTTC.

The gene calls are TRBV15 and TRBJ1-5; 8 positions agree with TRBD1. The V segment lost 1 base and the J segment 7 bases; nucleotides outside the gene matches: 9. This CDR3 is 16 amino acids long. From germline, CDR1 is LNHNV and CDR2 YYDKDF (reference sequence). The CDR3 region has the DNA TGTGCCACCAGCAGAGCGGGCAGGGGGCCGGAGCAGCCCCAGCATTTT. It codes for CATSRAGRGPEQPQHF.

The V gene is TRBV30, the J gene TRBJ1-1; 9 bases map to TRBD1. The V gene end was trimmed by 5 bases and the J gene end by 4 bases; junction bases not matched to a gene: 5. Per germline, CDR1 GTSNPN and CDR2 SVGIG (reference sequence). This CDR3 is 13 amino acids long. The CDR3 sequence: CAWETGGSTEAFF. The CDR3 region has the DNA TGTGCCTGGGAGACAGGGGGTAGCACTGAAGCTTTCTTT.

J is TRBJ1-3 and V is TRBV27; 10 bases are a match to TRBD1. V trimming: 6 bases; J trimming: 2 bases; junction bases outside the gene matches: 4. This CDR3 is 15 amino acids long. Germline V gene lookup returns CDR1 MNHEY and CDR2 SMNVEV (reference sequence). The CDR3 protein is CASSRDRGPGNTIYF. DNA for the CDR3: TGTGCCAGCAGCCGGGACAGGGGACCTGGAAACACCATATATTTT.

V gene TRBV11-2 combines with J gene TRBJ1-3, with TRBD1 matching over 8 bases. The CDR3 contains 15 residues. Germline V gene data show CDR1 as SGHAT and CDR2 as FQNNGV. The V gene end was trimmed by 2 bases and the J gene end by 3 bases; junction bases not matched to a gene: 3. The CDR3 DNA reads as TGTGCCAGCAGCTTACTACAGGGGGGTGGAAACACCATATATTTT. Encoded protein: CASSLLQGGGNTIYF.

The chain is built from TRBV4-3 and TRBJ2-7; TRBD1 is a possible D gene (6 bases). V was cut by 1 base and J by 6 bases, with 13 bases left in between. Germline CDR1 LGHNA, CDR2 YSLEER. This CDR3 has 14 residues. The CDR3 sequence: CASSQGTEQGEQYF. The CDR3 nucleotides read TGCGCCAGCAGCCAAGGGACAGAACAGGGCGAGCAGTACTTC.

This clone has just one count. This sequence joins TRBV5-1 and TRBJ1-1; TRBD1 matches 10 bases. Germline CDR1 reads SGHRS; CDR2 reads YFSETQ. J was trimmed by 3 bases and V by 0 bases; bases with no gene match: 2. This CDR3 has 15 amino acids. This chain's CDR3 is CASSLGQGAYTEAFF. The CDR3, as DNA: TGCGCCAGCAGCTTGGGACAGGGGGCATACACTGAAGCTTTCTTT.

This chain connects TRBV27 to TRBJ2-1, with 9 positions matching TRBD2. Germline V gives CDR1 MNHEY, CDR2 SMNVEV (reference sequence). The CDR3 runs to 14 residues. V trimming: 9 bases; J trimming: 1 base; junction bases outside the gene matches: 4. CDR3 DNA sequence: TGTGCCAGTAATAGCGGGGGATCCTACAATGAGCAGTTCTTC. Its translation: CASNSGGSYNEQFF.

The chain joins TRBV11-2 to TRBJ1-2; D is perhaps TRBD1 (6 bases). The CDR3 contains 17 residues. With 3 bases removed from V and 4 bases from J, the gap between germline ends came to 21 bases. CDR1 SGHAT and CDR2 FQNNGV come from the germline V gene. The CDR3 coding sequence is TGTGCCAGCAGCTTTAGGGGGGGACAAGGAGGCGGCTATGGCTACACCTTC. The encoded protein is CASSFRGGQGGGYGYTF.